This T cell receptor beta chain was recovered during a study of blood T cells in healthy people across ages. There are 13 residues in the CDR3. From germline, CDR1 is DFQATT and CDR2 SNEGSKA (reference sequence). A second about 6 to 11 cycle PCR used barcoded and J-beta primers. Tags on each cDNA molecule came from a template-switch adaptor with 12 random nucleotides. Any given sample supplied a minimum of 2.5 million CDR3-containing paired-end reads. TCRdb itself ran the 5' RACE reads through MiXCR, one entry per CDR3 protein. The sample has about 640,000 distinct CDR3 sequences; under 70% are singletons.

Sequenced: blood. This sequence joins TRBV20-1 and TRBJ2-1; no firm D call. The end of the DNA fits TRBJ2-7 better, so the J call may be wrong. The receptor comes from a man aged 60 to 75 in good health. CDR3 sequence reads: CSAEAGSYNEQYF. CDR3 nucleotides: TGCAGTGCTGAGGCTGGCTCCTACAATGAGCAGTACTTC.